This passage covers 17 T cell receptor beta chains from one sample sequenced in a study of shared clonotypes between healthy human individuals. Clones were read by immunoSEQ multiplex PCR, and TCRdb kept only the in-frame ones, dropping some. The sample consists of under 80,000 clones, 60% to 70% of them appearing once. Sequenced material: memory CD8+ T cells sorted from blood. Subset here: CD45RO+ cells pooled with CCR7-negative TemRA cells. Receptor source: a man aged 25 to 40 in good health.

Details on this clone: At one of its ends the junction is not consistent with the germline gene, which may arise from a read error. The CDR3 nucleotides are TGTGCCAGCAGCTTAGCGGTAGGGGGCACATCTGGGGCAAACGTCCTGACTTTC. Protein sequence: CASSLAVGGTSGANVLTF. The chain combines TRBV7-8 with TRBJ2-6, with 7 nucleotides matching TRBD1. Germline assignment: CDR1 SGHVS and CDR2 FQNEAQ. The CDR3 is 18 amino acids.

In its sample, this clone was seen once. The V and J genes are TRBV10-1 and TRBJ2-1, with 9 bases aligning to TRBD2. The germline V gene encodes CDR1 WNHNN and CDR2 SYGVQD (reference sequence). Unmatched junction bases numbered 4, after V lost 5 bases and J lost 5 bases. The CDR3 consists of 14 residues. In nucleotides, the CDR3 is TGCGCCAGCAGTCCAAGACTAGCGGACAATGAGCAGTTCTTC. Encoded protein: CASSPRLADNEQFF.

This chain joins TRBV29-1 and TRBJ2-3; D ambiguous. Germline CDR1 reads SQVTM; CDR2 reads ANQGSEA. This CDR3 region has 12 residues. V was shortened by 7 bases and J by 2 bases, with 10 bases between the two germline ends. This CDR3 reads CSATESTDTQYF. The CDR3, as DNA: TGCAGCGCTACCGAATCCACAGATACGCAGTATTTT.

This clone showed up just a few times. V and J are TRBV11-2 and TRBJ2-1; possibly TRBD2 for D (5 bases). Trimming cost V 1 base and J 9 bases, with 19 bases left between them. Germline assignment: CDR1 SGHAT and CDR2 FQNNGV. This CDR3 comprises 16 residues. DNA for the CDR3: TGTGCCAGCAGCTTAGTGCCAGCGCCCGGCGAGGGTGAGCAGTTCTTC. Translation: CASSLVPAPGEGEQFF.

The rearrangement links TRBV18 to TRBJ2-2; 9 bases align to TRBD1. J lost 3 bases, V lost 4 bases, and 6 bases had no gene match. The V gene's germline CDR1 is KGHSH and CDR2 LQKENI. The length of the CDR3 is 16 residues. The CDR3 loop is CASSLPGQGYTGELFF. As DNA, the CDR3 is TGTGCCAGCTCACTGCCGGGACAGGGCTACACCGGGGAGCTGTTTTTT.

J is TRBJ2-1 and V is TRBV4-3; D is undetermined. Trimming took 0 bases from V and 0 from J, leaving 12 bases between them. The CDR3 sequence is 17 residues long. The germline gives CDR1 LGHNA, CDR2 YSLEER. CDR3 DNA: TGCGCCAGCAGCCAAGAAGCTGCGATCCGCTCCTACAATGAGCAGTTCTTC. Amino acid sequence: CASSQEAAIRSYNEQFF.

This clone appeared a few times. CDR3 in amino acids: CASSFPREGREVQETQYF. The DNA for the CDR3 is TGCGCCAGCAGCTTTCCCCGGGAGGGGCGGGAGGTCCAAGAGACCCAGTACTTC. The chain joins TRBV5-1 to TRBJ2-5, with 8 positions matching TRBD2. Trimming at V came to 2 bases and at J to 1 base, leaving 13 bases not matched to a gene. The CDR3 is 18 residues long. Germline CDR1 is SGHRS and CDR2 is YFSETQ.

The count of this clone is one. This CDR3 is CASGAGGYEQYF. DNA for the CDR3: TGTGCCAGCGGGGCAGGCGGTTACGAGCAGTACTTC. This rearrangement joins TRBV9 to TRBJ2-7; tentatively, D is TRBD1 (5 bases). CDR1 is SGDLS and CDR2 is YYNGEE in the germline V gene. V was cut by 7 bases and J by 4 bases, with 12 bases left in between. The CDR3 totals 12 residues. Together with reference TRBV9 and TRBJ2-7, the CDR3 gives the full variable domain: DSGVTQTPKHLITATGQRVTLRCSPRSGDLSVYWYQQSLDQGLQFLIQYYNGEERAKGNILERFSAQQFPDLHSELNLSSLELGDSALYFCASGAGGYEQYFGPGTRLTVT.

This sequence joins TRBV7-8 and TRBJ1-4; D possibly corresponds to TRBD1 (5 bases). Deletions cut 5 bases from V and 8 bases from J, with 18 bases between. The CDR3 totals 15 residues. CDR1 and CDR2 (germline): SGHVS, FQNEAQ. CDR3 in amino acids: CASSPGPESSEKLFF. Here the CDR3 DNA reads TGTGCCAGCAGCCCGGGACCGGAAAGTTCGGAAAAACTGTTTTTT.

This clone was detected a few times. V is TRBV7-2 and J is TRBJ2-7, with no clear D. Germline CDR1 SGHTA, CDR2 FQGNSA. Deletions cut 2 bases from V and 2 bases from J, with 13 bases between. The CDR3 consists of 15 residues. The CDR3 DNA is TGTGCCAGCAGCTTAACCGGATCGTTCGCCTACGAGCAGTACTTC. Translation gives CASSLTGSFAYEQYF.

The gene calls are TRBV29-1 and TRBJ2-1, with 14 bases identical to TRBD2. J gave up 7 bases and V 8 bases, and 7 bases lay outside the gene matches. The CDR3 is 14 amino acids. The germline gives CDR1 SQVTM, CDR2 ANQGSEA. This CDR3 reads CSSPGLAGGNEQFF. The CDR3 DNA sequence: TGCAGCTCACCCGGACTAGCGGGAGGTAATGAGCAGTTCTTC.

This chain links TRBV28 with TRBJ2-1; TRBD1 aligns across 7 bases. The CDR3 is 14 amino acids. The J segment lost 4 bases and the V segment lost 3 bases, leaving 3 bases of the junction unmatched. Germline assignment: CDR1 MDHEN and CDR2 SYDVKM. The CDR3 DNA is TGTGCCAGCAGTTTTCCGGGACAGTACAATGAGCAGTTCTTC. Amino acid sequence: CASSFPGQYNEQFF.

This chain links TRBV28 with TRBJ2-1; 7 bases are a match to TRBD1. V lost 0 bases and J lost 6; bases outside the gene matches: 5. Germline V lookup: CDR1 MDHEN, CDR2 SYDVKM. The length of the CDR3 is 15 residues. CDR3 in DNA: TGTGCCAGCAGTTTATGGGCAGGGGGTCGCAATGAGCAGTTCTTC. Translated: CASSLWAGGRNEQFF.

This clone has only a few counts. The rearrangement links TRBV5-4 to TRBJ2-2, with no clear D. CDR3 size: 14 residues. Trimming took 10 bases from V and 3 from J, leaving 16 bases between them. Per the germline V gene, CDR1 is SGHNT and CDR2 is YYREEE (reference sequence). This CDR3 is CAGRPDGDTGELFF. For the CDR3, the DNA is TGTGCCGGGCGACCTGATGGTGACACCGGGGAGCTGTTTTTT.

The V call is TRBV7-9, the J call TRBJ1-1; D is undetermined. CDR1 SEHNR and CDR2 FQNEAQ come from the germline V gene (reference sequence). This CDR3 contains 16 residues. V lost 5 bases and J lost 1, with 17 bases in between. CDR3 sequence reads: CASSPTPGRKNTEAFF. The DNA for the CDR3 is TGTGCCAGCAGCCCCACCCCGGGCAGGAAGAACACTGAAGCTTTCTTT.

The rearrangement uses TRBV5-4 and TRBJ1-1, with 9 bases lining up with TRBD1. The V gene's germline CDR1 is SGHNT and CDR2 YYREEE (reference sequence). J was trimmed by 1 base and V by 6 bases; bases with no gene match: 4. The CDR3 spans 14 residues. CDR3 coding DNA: TGTGCCAGCAACGTGGGACAGGGGAACACTGAAGCTTTCTTT. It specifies CASNVGQGNTEAFF.

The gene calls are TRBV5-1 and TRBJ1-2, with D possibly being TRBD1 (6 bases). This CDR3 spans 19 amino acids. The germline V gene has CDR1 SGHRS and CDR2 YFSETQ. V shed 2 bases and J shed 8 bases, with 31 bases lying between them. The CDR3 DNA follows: TGCGCCAGCAGCTTTGGGTCTGCCGACAGGATCCCTGCGTTGAGAGGCTACACCTTC. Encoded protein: CASSFGSADRIPALRGYTF. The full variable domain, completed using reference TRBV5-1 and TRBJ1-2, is KAGVTQTPRYLIKTRGQQVTLSCSPISGHRSVSWYQQTPGQGLQFLFEYFSETQRNKGNFPGRFSGRQFSNSRSEMNVSTLELGDSALYLCASSFGSADRIPALRGYTFGSGTRLTVV.